This entry features one TCR beta chain sequence. These data originate in a study of Ad26.COV2.S vaccination and SARS-CoV-2 variants. Indicated treatment: 15 to 20 received Ad26.COV2.S at low or high dose, single or two shots; five or six received placebo; per-sample allocation not given. The investigators took samples on day 63 after the first vaccine or placebo injection. Produced via immunoSEQ multiplex PCR; TCRdb's table is partial and in-frame only. The sample holds roughly 400,000 clones; around nine tenths are singletons and the top ten take approximately 1.9%. This CDR3 is 15 amino acids long. Per germline, CDR1 SGHNT and CDR2 YYREEE (reference sequence). Deletions cut 3 bases from V and 2 bases from J, with 14 bases between.

The sequencing used peripheral blood, collected in a trial of Ad26.COV2.S vaccine versus placebo. The chain is built from TRBV5-4 and TRBJ2-5; perhaps TRBD2 as D (6 bases). The TCR sequence derives from a person between 18 and 65 years old who received the Ad26.COV2.S COVID-19 vaccine or a placebo. The CDR3 loop reads CASSSSGGSQETQYF. CDR3 in DNA: TGTGCCAGCAGCTCATCCGGGGGTTCGCAAGAGACCCAGTACTTC.